These 3 T cell receptor beta chains share one sample of origin, sequenced in a study of neoadjuvant anti-PD-1 for oral cavity cancer. This table comes from immunoSEQ multiplex PCR, and its TCRdb copy is limited to in-frame clones, with some not included. In the table there are 65,000 to 95,000 clones, 84% of which are singletons. The specimen comprised PBMCs, sampled before nivolumab (anti-PD-1) treatment. These receptors originate from a person aged 40 to 85 with oral cavity squamous cell carcinoma.

In the case of this clone: An end of the junction differs from the germline gene, which may be a read error. The chain is built from TRBV7-7 and TRBJ2-5; TRBD2 agrees at 9 bases. Germline lookup yields CDR1 SSHAT and CDR2 FNYEAQ (reference sequence). This CDR3 spans 16 amino acids. The CDR3 reads CASSLGGLAGKETQYF. CDR3 nucleotides: TGTGCTAGCAGCTTAGGGGGTCTAGCGGGAAAAGAGACCCAGTACTTC.

This clone was seen a single time. Here the CDR3 reads CASSWSGTGVEKLFF. The CDR3 nucleotides read TGTGCCAGCAGCTGGTCCGGGACAGGGGTTGAAAAACTGTTTTTT. V usage is TRBV7-8 and J usage is TRBJ1-4; 10 bases fit TRBD1. Trimming took 4 bases from V and 7 from J; bases not matched to a gene: 6. From germline, CDR1 is SGHVS and CDR2 FQNEAQ. The CDR3 has 15 residues.

This clone was detected only a few times. Other DNA sequences within the sample encode an identical CDR3. The chain carries TRBV6-4 and TRBJ2-1; D might be TRBD2 (5 bases). Germline V lookup: CDR1 MRHNA, CDR2 SNTAGT. Between the trimmed V and J ends, which lost 2 bases and 9 bases, there was a span of 11 bases. The CDR3 runs to 13 residues. The CDR3 sequence: CASSDEGEGEQFF. The CDR3 DNA follows: TGTGCCAGCAGTGACGAGGGCGAGGGTGAGCAGTTCTTC.